This T cell receptor beta chain is from a study of siplizumab effects on memory and regulatory T cells (dated 2019 in TCRdb). Regarding the complete study: Across eight or nine responder-stimulator pairs, paired mixed lymphocyte reactions were conducted with siplizumab at about 1 ug/mL and without drug. The effect of the anti-CD2 antibody siplizumab on alloreactive T-cell subsets was examined in allogeneic mixed lymphocyte reactions constructed from human PBMCs. Broad study findings and their caveats: Among mappable alloreactive CD4+ clones, the Treg-derived fraction averaged approximately 72% with siplizumab versus around 27% in control reactions. Siplizumab significantly lowered the cumulative frequency of alloreactive sequences that could be traced to unstimulated CD4+ memory T cells. No functional confirmation was obtained for the suppressive function of proliferating Tregs from siplizumab cultures. A naive or memory phenotype could not be assigned to roughly 75-97% of proliferating CD4+ or CD8+ clones. Compared with memory T cells, unstimulated naive T cells appeared more diverse, and naive cells seemed to make a substantial contribution to the alloresponse. Because sequences at frequencies below about 10^-5 were poorly captured, only a minor fraction of alloreactive clones could be mapped back to unstimulated subsets.

This clone has just one count. No antigen is known for it. A much bigger clone sits one base away, suggesting this may be a read error. For approximately six days, cells in the mixed lymphocyte reaction were kept in coculture at 37 degrees C. Responder PBMCs were labelled with CFSE and stimulator PBMCs were labelled with Violet Dye, after which the responder and stimulator PBMCs were mixed at a 1:1 ratio. TCRbeta CDR3 sequencing was performed on sorted unstimulated T cells and on proliferating T cells recovered from mixed lymphocyte reactions. Fresh whole blood from nine to eleven HLA-typed healthy donors was used to isolate PBMCs. After the mixed lymphocyte reaction, proliferating CFSE-low responder T cells were FACS-sorted for TCR sequencing. The library was produced with the immunoSEQ multiplex PCR assay. The deep sequencing platform assayed around 94,000 TCR templates per sample. Genomic DNA extracted from sorted T cells was used for TCRbeta CDR3 sequencing. The authors' analysis ran thus. The R programming language was used for clonal analysis of TCRbeta CDR3 data. Alloreactive CD4+ and CD8+ clones were identified by comparing unstimulated samples to CFSE-low samples taken after the reaction. Regulatory or non-regulatory origin of alloreactive CD4+ clones was assigned by matching sequences to the sorted unstimulated Treg and non-Treg repertoires. The clones in this table, taken by TCRdb from immuneACCESS, are in-frame only. Not every clone is retained; where verified, under half of the shortfall comes from an unresolved V gene, and the cause of the rest is unknown. Clone size and the V and J calls come from that table; the DNA yielded D and trimming. This sample is represented by about 13,000 clones; 30% to 50% of them were singletons. The ten largest clones take up roughly 9.1% of the sample.

From the cysteine up to the phenylalanine, the CDR3 has a length of 12 residues. The sequence is cut down to CDR3 DNA, 36 bases in frame from base 1. CDR1 and CDR2 were assigned from the germline V gene as LGHNA and YNFKEQ. Relative to germline, V is 3 bases shorter and J is 8 bases shorter, with 7 bases between their ends. The TCR was taken from a human donor in good health; the cells came from an allogeneic mixed lymphocyte reaction. The rearrangement joined TRBV4-2 to TRBJ2-2, with no reliable assignment of the D segment. Sequencing input: CFSE-low (dividing) CD8+ T cells sorted from an allogeneic mixed lymphocyte reaction. The DNA is as follows: TGTGCCAGCAGCCATCTTAGGGGGGAGCTGTTTTTT. This translates into CASSHLRGELFF.